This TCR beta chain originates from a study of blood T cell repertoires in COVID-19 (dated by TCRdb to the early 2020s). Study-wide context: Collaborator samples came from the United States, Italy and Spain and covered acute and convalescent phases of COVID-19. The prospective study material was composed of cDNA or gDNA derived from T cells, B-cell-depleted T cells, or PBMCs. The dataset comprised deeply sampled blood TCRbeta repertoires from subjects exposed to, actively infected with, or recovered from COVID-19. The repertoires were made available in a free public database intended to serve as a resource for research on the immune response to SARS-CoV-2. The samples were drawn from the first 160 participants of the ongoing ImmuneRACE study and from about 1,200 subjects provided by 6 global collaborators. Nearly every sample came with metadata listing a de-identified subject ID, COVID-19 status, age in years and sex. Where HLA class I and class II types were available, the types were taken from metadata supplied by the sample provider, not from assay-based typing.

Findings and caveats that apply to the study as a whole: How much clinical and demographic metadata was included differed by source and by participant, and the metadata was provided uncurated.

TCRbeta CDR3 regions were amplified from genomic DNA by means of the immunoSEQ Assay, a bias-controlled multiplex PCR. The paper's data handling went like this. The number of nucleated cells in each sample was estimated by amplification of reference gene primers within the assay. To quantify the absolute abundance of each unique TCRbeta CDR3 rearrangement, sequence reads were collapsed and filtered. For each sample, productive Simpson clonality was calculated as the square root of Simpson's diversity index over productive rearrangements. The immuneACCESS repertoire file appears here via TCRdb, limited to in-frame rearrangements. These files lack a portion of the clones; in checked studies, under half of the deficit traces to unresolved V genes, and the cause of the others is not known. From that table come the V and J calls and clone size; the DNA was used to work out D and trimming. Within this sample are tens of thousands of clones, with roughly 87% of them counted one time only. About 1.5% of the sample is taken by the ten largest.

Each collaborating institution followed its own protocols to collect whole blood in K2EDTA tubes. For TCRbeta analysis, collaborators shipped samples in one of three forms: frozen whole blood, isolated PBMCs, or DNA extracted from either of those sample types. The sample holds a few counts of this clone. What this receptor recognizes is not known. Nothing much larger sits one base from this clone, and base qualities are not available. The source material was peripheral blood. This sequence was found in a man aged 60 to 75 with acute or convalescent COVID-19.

The sequenced DNA: TGTGCCAGCAGTTCCCTGGACAGGCTAGAGCAGTACTTC. The encoded protein is CASSSLDRLEQYF. In this chain, TRBV27 is recombined with TRBJ2-7; TRBD1 fits 7 bases in the junction. The CDR3 contains 13 residues, cysteine and phenylalanine counted. Just the 39-base CDR3 DNA is kept, in frame starting at base 1. The germline V gene (reference sequence) provides CDR1 MNHEY and CDR2 SMNVEV. Compared with germline, V lacks 4 bases and J lacks 7 bases; bases without a gene match: 7.